The source of this T cell receptor (beta chain) is a study of low-dose radiotherapy and immunotherapy resistance in tumors. Looking at the study overall: Per fraction, Cohort 2 was given 1 Gy every two weeks, accumulating a total of 13 Gy over 26 weeks. Patients received cyclophosphamide 200 mg/m2 intravenously every two weeks, the day before radiation-immunotherapy.

The CDR3 contains 15 residues. Germline CDR1 is SGHNT and CDR2 is YYREEE (reference sequence). Trimming at V came to 4 bases and at J to 5 bases, leaving 8 bases not matched to a gene. First-strand cDNA used TRAV- and TRBV-specific primers, covering alpha and beta chains. It was with a constant-region primer and a V-primer adapter that TCRs were amplified over around 18 PCR cycles. mRNA that had been isolated underwent amplification through in vitro transcription. TCRdb re-derived calls from the reads in MiXCR, one entry per CDR3 protein. The table includes 100,000 or so distinct CDR3 sequences, under 10% detected once. This clonotype was observed many times. This sample's time point: before trial treatment. Advanced solid tumors lacking tumor-infiltrating lymphocytes were present in eligible patients.

The receptor's source is a male donor with prostate cancer. J is TRBJ2-5 and V is TRBV5-4; TRBD1 matches at 10 bases. This material consisted of PBMCs, taken before treatment. The DNA for the CDR3 is TGTGCCAGCAGCAGCACCTTGGGACAGGGGGAGACCCAGTACTTC. Its translation: CASSSTLGQGETQYF.